Listed below are T cell receptor beta chains from one sample, sequenced in a study of T cells after yellow fever vaccination. TCRdb re-derived calls from the 5' RACE reads in MiXCR, one entry per CDR3 protein. This table has around 60,000 distinct CDR3 sequences, about 5.6% appearing once. Sequencing was performed on PBMCs, either bulk or a sorted T-cell subset (CD4+, CD8+, memory, or dextramer-sorted; not recorded which), taken on the day of the yellow fever booster vaccination. Receptor source: a man younger than 30 who received the YFV17D yellow fever vaccine. The CDR3 runs from the conserved cysteine through the conserved F or W. Fields, in order: D gene, V gene, J gene, clone size, CDR3 DNA, CDR3 protein. A D gene is named only where the DNA matches it firmly. Part of the rows lack a size; the others show once, few, many or a class for expanded clones.

d_gene: TRBD1
v_gene: TRBV29-1
j_gene: TRBJ1-2
abundance: many
CDR3nt: TGCAGCGTCGACCACAGGGGCGCAGACTATGGCTACACCTTC
CDR3aa: CSVDHRGADYGYTF

d_gene: -
v_gene: TRBV7-6
j_gene: TRBJ1-1
abundance: many
CDR3nt: TGTGCCAGCAGCCTAGGACAGATAAACACTGAAGCTTTCTTT
CDR3aa: CASSLGQINTEAFF

d_gene: TRBD1
v_gene: TRBV5-1
j_gene: TRBJ1-1
abundance: -
CDR3nt: TGCGCCAGCAGCTTGATCGGGACAGGGGGCATGAACACTGAAGCTTTCTTT
CDR3aa: CASSLIGTGGMNTEAFF

d_gene: TRBD2
v_gene: TRBV13
j_gene: TRBJ2-4
abundance: many
CDR3nt: TGTGCCAGCAGCTTATGGGAGGGGCAAGCCAAAAACATTCAGTACTTC
CDR3aa: CASSLWEGQAKNIQYF

d_gene: TRBD1
v_gene: TRBV18
j_gene: TRBJ1-4
abundance: few
CDR3nt: TGTGCCAGCTCCCCTGGACAGGGTCGAGAAAAACTGTTTTTT
CDR3aa: CASSPGQGREKLFF

d_gene: -
v_gene: TRBV19
j_gene: TRBJ2-3
abundance: few
CDR3nt: TGTGCCAGTACCTCCGCCCAGCAGGATACGCAGTATTTT
CDR3aa: CASTSAQQDTQYF

d_gene: -
v_gene: TRBV5-1
j_gene: TRBJ1-1
abundance: -
CDR3nt: TGCGCCAGCAGCCTGGCGGGGGCGGATCGGGCTTTCTTT
CDR3aa: CASSLAGADRAFF

d_gene: -
v_gene: TRBV4-3
j_gene: TRBJ2-5
abundance: many
CDR3nt: TGCGCCAGCAGCCAAGACTTTGTCCAAGAGACCCAGTACTTC
CDR3aa: CASSQDFVQETQYF

d_gene: -
v_gene: TRBV7-2
j_gene: TRBJ1-2
abundance: many
CDR3nt: TGTGCCAGCAGCTTTCCCGGACGGTACTATGGCTACACCTTC
CDR3aa: CASSFPGRYYGYTF

d_gene: -
v_gene: TRBV12-3/TRBV12-4
j_gene: TRBJ1-2
abundance: many
CDR3nt: TGTGCCACCCTACGGGGCTATGGCTACACCTTC
CDR3aa: CATLRGYGYTF

d_gene: TRBD2
v_gene: TRBV5-1
j_gene: TRBJ2-3
abundance: few
CDR3nt: TGCGCCAGCAGCTTAGGACTAGCGGGGCTCACAGATACGCAGTATTTT
CDR3aa: CASSLGLAGLTDTQYF

d_gene: -
v_gene: TRBV4-3
j_gene: TRBJ2-1
abundance: few
CDR3nt: TGCGCCAGCAGCCATAACCCGAGAGACTGGATTGCCAGGGAGCAGTTCTTC
CDR3aa: CASSHNPRDWIAREQFF

d_gene: TRBD1
v_gene: TRBV25-1
j_gene: TRBJ1-1
abundance: -
CDR3nt: TGTGCCAGCTCGCTAGGGACAGGGAGGACTGAAGCTTTCTTT
CDR3aa: CASSLGTGRTEAFF

d_gene: -
v_gene: TRBV29-1
j_gene: TRBJ2-3
abundance: -
CDR3nt: TGCAGCGCTGGTCCTAGCGGCACAGATACGCAGTATTTT
CDR3aa: CSAGPSGTDTQYF

d_gene: -
v_gene: TRBV4-1
j_gene: TRBJ2-5
abundance: many
CDR3nt: TGCGCCAGCAGCCGACTAACAGGGATCCAAGAGACCCAGTACTTC
CDR3aa: CASSRLTGIQETQYF

d_gene: -
v_gene: TRBV29-1
j_gene: TRBJ2-6
abundance: many
CDR3nt: TGCAGCGTTGCCTCCACAGGGATGGCTGGGGCCAACGTCCTGACTTTC
CDR3aa: CSVASTGMAGANVLTF

d_gene: -
v_gene: TRBV4-1
j_gene: TRBJ2-1
abundance: few
CDR3nt: TGCGCCAGCAGCGGGGGGGACAGTTTTTCCTACAATGAGCAGTTCTTC
CDR3aa: CASSGGDSFSYNEQFF

d_gene: -
v_gene: TRBV6-2/TRBV6-3
j_gene: TRBJ2-3
abundance: few
CDR3nt: TGTGCCAGCAGACGAGCAGGGGAGAGCACAGATACGCAGTATTTT
CDR3aa: CASRRAGESTDTQYF

d_gene: -
v_gene: TRBV30
j_gene: TRBJ2-7
abundance: many
CDR3nt: TGTGCCTGGACCCGGGACCCTCACCCGAGCTCCTACGAGCAGTACTTC
CDR3aa: CAWTRDPHPSSYEQYF

d_gene: -
v_gene: TRBV15
j_gene: TRBJ1-5
abundance: -
CDR3nt: TGTGCCACCAGCAGAACAGGCGCACGGAACAATCAGCCCCAGCATTTT
CDR3aa: CATSRTGARNNQPQHF

d_gene: -
v_gene: TRBV4-1
j_gene: TRBJ2-3
abundance: -
CDR3nt: TGCGCCAGCAGCGACTTACCGCCAACCTCACGGAAATCAGATACGCAGTATTTT
CDR3aa: CASSDLPPTSRKSDTQYF

d_gene: -
v_gene: TRBV20-1
j_gene: TRBJ2-1
abundance: many
CDR3nt: TGCAGTGCTAGAAATCGACGGAACAATGAGCAGTTCTTC
CDR3aa: CSARNRRNNEQFF